The clone carrying this T cell receptor beta chain has more than one count but fewer than ten. Antigen specificity is unknown. Read sequence stops 3 residues before the CDR3 end, and the germline J gene provides the missing end. Method: immunoSEQ multiplex PCR; TCRdb's copy keeps in-frame clones and lacks some. Observed in the sample are roughly 34,000 clones, none of them singletons. Trimming shortened V by 7 bases and J by 0 bases, and 10 bases separated the two germline ends. The CDR3 covers 14 residues. Germline values: CDR1 LNHDA, CDR2 SQIVND (reference sequence). This entry is derived from a study of T cell clonality in common variable immunodeficiency. Study-wide results and caveats: Common variable immunodeficiency TCR beta sequences reportedly had fewer deletions and N-nucleotide insertions.

This clonotype originated in a human donor with common variable immunodeficiency. The sequenced material came from peripheral blood mononuclear cells. The V and J genes are TRBV19 and TRBJ1-3, with D unclear. The CDR3 is CASTRTVSGNTIYF. The sequenced CDR3 bases are TGTGCCAGTACCCGAACAGTCTCTGGAAACACC.